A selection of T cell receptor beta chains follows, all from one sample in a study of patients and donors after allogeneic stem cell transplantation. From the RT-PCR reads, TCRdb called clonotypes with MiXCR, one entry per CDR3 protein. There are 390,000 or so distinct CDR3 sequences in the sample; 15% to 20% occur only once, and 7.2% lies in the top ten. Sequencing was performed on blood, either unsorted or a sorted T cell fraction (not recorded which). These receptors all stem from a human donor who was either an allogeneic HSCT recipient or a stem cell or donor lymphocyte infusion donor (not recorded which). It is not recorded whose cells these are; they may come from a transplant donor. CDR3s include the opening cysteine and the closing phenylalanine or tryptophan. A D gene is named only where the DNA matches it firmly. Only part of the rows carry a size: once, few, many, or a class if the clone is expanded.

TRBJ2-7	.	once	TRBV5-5	TGTGCCAGCAGCCGTCAGGGTGGGGGGTACGAGCAGTACTTC	CASSRQGGGYEQYF
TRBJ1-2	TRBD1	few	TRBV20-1	TGCAGTGCTCCTTTTCAACAGGGGAATGGCTACACCTTC	CSAPFQQGNGYTF
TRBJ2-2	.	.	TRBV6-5	TGTGCCAGCAGTTACCCCCGAAGGGGGACCGGGGAGCTGTTTTTT	CASSYPRRGTGELFF
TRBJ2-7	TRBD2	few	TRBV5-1	TGCGCCAGCAGCTTGCCCGGGACTAGCGGGACGGGTGAGCAGTACTTC	CASSLPGTSGTGEQYF
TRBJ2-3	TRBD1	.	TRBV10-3	TGTGCCATCAGATCCGGGACAGGTATCACAGATACGCAGTATTTT	CAIRSGTGITDTQYF
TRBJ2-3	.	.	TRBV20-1	TGCAGTGCCGCCCAATGGGAGGGGGCCCCCACAGATACGCAGTATTTT	CSAAQWEGAPTDTQYF
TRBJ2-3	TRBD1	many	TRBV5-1	TGCGCCAGCAGCGGGATAAAGCCGGGACAGGGGGCAGATACGCAGTATTTT	CASSGIKPGQGADTQYF
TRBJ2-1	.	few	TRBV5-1	TGCGCCAGCAGCGTCCTGGACCGCGTTGAGCAGTTCTTC	CASSVLDRVEQFF
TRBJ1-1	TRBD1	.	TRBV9	TGTGCCAGCAGCGTAGGGGGACAGGGGGCAAACACTGAAGCTTTCTTT	CASSVGGQGANTEAFF
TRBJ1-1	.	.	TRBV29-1	TGCAGCGTTGATTCGGTAGCTGGGGCTTTCTTT	CSVDSVAGAFF
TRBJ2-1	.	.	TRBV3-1	TGTGCCAGCAGCCAAGATCTAAGCACCAATGAGCAGTTCTTC	CASSQDLSTNEQFF
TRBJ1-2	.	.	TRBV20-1	TGCAGTGCGCACCGATTCCGGACCCCGGTTGACTACACCTTC	CSAHRFRTPVDYTF
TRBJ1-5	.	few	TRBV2	TGTGCCAGCAGTCTCCTTTTGGATCTTCAGCCCCAGCATTTT	CASSLLLDLQPQHF
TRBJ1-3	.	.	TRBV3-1	TGTGCCAGCAGCCAAGTTGGTGGGGGGGGTACTGGAAACACCATATATTTT	CASSQVGGGGTGNTIYF
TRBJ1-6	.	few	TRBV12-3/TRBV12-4	TGTGCCAGCAGTTTATTCAGGTCCTCCTATAATTCACCCCTCCACTTT	CASSLFRSSYNSPLHF
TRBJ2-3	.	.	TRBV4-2	TGTGCCAGCAGCTCGGGCCAGCTTGCAGATACGCAGTATTTT	CASSSGQLADTQYF
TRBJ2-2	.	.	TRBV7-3	TGTGCCAGCAGCTTAACAGGGGACCGCACCGGGGAGCTGTTTTTT	CASSLTGDRTGELFF
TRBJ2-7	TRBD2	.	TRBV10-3	TGTGCCATCAGTGTGAGGGGACTAGCGGGAGTTCGGTACTTC	CAISVRGLAGVRYF
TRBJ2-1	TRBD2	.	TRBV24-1	TGTGCCACCAGTGGTTCGAGAGGCCTAGCGGGAGACGCTGGGAAATACAATGAGCAGTTCTTC	CATSGSRGLAGDAGKYNEQFF
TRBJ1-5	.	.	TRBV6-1	TGTGCCAGCAGGAGGGGCCGGAATCAGCCCCAGCATTTT	CASRRGRNQPQHF
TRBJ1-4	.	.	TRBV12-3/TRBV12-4	TGTGCCAGCAGCAAGGGAACCCTCCGGGACACAAGAATACTGTTTTTT	CASSKGTLRDTRILFF
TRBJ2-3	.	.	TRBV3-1	TGTGCCAGCAGCCAAGATCTCGACATCGCAGATACGCAGTATTTT	CASSQDLDIADTQYF
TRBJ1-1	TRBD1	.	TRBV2	TGTGCCAGCAGTGGTACAGGGGAGGCCACTGAAGCTTTCTTT	CASSGTGEATEAFF
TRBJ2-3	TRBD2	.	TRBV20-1	TGCAGTGCCGAGGGTAGCGGGGGCCCCAAAAGCACAGATACGCAGTATTTT	CSAEGSGGPKSTDTQYF
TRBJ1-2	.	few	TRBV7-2	TGTGCCAGCAGCTATGACAGCCCTCATGGCTACACCTTC	CASSYDSPHGYTF
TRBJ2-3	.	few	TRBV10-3	TGTGCCATCAGTGAGTCGACCAGGGATACGCAGTATTTT	CAISESTRDTQYF
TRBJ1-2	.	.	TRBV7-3	TGTGCCAGCAGCTCCGGGACTGGCGGTGGCTACACCTTC	CASSSGTGGGYTF
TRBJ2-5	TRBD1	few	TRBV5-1	TGCGCCAGCAGCATACAGGGGGTCGAGACCCAGTACTTC	CASSIQGVETQYF
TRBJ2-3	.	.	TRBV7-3	TGTGCCAGCAGCCCCACCCGCGGAAGGGGGGGCACAGATACGCAGTATTTT	CASSPTRGRGGTDTQYF
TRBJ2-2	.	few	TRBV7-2	TGTGCCAGCAGCTTAGGCCTAGCGCACACCGGGGAGCTGTTTTTT	CASSLGLAHTGELFF
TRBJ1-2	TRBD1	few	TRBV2	TGTGCCAGTCGAAGATCTTCCGGGACAGACTTCCCCTATGGCTACACCTTC	CASRRSSGTDFPYGYTF
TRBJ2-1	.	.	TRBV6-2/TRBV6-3	TGTGCCAGCAGAAAATCTCCCACTGGGGGCTCCTACAATGAGCAGTTCTTC	CASRKSPTGGSYNEQFF
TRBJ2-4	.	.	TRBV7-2	TGTGCCAGCAGCTTCTTGTGGCGCGGGGTAGCCAAAAACATTCAGTACTTC	CASSFLWRGVAKNIQYF
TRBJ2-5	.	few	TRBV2	TGTGCCAGCAGGGTGCCTTTTAGGGGGCAAGAGACCCAGTACTTC	CASRVPFRGQETQYF
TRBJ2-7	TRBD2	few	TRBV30	TGTGCCTGGAAAGGTTTTACGGGGGACCGGGACTACGCCTACGAGCAGTACTTC	CAWKGFTGDRDYAYEQYF
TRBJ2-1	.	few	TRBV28	TGTGCCAGCAGTTTCCGGATCGCTGAGCAGTTCTTC	CASSFRIAEQFF
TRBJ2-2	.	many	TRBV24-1	TGTGCCACCAGTGACACAAACACCGGGGAGCTGTTTTTT	CATSDTNTGELFF
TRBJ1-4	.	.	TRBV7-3	TGTGCCAGCACCCCCAGAGGATTCTGGCCGAATGAAAAACTGTTTTTT	CASTPRGFWPNEKLFF
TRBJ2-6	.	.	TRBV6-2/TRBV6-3	TGTGCCAGCAGTTACCTAGGGGCTGGGGCCAACGTCCTGACTTTC	CASSYLGAGANVLTF
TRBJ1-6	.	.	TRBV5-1	TGCGCCAGCAGCTTGGCCATGGAGGGCTCACCCCTCCACTTT	CASSLAMEGSPLHF
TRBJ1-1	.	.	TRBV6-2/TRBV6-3	TGTGCCAGCAGTTTTGTCCTTGGGGTTACTGAAGCTTTCTTT	CASSFVLGVTEAFF
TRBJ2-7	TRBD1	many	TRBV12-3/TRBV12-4	TGTGCCAGCAGCCGAAGCGGGACAGGGGCCTACGAGCAGTACTTC	CASSRSGTGAYEQYF
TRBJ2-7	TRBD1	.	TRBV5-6	TGTGCCAGCAGCCTTAGGGACAGGGATTCCCACAGAGCCACCTACGAGCAGTACTTC	CASSLRDRDSHRATYEQYF
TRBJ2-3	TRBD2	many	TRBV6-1	TGTGCCAGCAGCCACACTAGCGGGGGGGTACCAAATACGCAGTATTTT	CASSHTSGGVPNTQYF
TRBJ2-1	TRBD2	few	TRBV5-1	TGCGCCAGCAGCTTGGCAGCGGGAGGGCGAAATGAGCAGTTCTTC	CASSLAAGGRNEQFF
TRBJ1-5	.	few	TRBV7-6	TGTGCCAGCAGCCGGGCCAAGGATCAGCCCCAGCATTTT	CASSRAKDQPQHF
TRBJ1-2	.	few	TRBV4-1	TGCGCCAGCAGCCAACCCAAGGGGGTAAGGGGCTTTGGCTACACCTTC	CASSQPKGVRGFGYTF
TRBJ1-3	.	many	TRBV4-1	TGCGCCAGCAGCCAAGAGGGGAGGAACTCTGGAAACACCATATATTTT	CASSQEGRNSGNTIYF
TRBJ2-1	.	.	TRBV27	TGTGCCAGCCTACCGCGTGGGGGGAATGAGCAGTTCTTC	CASLPRGGNEQFF
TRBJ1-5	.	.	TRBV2	TGTGCCAGTCAGGGCGAGTTCAATCAGCCCCAGCATTTT	CASQGEFNQPQHF
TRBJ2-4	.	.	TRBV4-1	TGCGCCAGCAGCCAAGGGGTGCAGGGCATTCAGTACTTC	CASSQGVQGIQYF
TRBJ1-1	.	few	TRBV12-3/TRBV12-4	TGTGCCAGCACCCGCGGGAACCTGAACACTGAAGCTTTCTTT	CASTRGNLNTEAFF